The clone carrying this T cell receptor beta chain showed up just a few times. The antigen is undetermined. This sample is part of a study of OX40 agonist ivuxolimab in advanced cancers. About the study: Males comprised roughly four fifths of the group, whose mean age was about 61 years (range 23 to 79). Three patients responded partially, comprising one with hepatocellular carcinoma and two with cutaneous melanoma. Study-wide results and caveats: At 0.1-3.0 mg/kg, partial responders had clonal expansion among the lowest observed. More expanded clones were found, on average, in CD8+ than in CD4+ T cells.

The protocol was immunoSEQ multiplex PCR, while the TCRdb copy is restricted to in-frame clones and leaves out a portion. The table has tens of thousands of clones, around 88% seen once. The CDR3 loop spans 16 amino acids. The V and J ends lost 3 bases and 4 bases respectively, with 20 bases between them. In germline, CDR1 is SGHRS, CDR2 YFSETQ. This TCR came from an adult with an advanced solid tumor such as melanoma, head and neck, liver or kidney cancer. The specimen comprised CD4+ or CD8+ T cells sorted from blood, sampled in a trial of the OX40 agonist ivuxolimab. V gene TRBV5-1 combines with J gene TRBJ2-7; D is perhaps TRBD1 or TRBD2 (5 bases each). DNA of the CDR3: TGCGCCAGCAGCTACGGGACGGACCCCCCCGTGTACGAGCAGTACTTC. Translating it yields CASSYGTDPPVYEQYF.